This TCR beta chain was documented in a study of cytomegalovirus exposure and HLA in healthy donors. Study context: HLA-typed donors were the source of around 87 million unique TCRs, which an early data release held.

Primers: 60 Vbeta forward and 13 Jbeta reverse. The table came from immunoSEQ multiplex PCR; TCRdb's copy has only in-frame clones and leaves some out. The table lists approximately 37,000 clones, around two thirds of them singletons, with 6.3% in the top ten. For this clone: Its antigen is unidentified.

Findings of the study overall: Specificity for CMV antigens was confirmed in vitro for a few of the CMV-associated chains.

V trimming: 4 bases; J trimming: 5 bases; junction bases outside the gene matches: 6. Germline CDR1 MNHEY, CDR2 SMNVEV (reference sequence). The CDR3 runs to 16 residues. This receptor was identified in a man aged 25 to 40 in good health and CMV-seronegative. Sequencing was done on a sample of PBMCs. The J gene is TRBJ1-6, the V gene TRBV27, with 9 bases identical to TRBD1. CDR3 amino acids: CASSSYRGLNNSPLHF. CDR3 sequence (DNA): TGTGCCAGCAGTTCATACAGGGGGCTAAATAATTCACCCCTCCACTTT.